Listed here are 27 T cell receptor beta chains from one sample, sequenced in a study of shared clonotypes between healthy human individuals. Positive CCR7 selection of CD45RO-negative cells yielded the naive CD8 cells, and terminally differentiated effector memory CD45RA+ cells were excluded. Sequenced by immunoSEQ multiplex PCR; TCRdb stores in-frame clones only, minus some. Of 550,000 to 750,000 clones listed, around 95% are singletons. The sample comprised naive CD8+ T cells sorted from blood. The source is a woman aged 30 to 39 in good health.

The rearrangement uses TRBV2 and TRBJ2-2, with 11 bases aligning to TRBD2. In germline, CDR1 is SNHLY, CDR2 FYNNEI. V was pared by 3 bases and J by 6 bases, with 15 bases of the junction left unmatched. This CDR3 has 19 amino acids. CDR3 in DNA: TGTGCCAGCAGTGAGGGGGATATCAGACTAGCGGGATCCGCCGGGGAGCTGTTTTTT. It encodes CASSEGDIRLAGSAGELFF. The full variable domain, its missing parts supplied by reference TRBV2 and TRBJ2-2, is EPEVTQTPSHQVTQMGQEVILRCVPISNHLYFYWYRQILGQKVEFLVSFYNNEISEKSEIFDDQFSVERPDGSNFTLKIRSTKLEDSAMYFCASSEGDIRLAGSAGELFFGEGSRLTVL.

V usage is TRBV9 and J usage is TRBJ2-7; 7 bases align to TRBD1. Germline V CDR1 and CDR2: SGDLS, YYNGEE. The CDR3 spans 16 residues. V gave up 4 bases and J gave up 5 bases; unmatched junction bases: 15. The CDR3 spells CASSPDSGTDIHEQYF. The CDR3 nucleotides read TGTGCCAGCAGCCCCGACTCCGGGACAGATATCCACGAGCAGTACTTC.

This chain links TRBV7-9 with TRBJ2-7; 9 nucleotides align to TRBD2. The germline V gene has CDR1 SEHNR and CDR2 FQNEAQ (reference sequence). This CDR3 contains 14 residues. The V and J ends lost 7 bases and 5 bases, in that order; junction bases with no gene match: 9. CDR3 region: CASNLGLASDEQYF. The CDR3 bases are TGTGCCAGCAATCTGGGACTAGCATCGGACGAGCAGTACTTC.

The rearrangement joins TRBV19 to TRBJ1-2, with a possible D match to TRBD1 (5 bases). The V gene's germline CDR1 is LNHDA and CDR2 SQIVND (reference sequence). The CDR3 has 16 amino acids. Trimming took 4 bases from V and 5 from J, leaving 20 bases between them. Here the CDR3 DNA reads TGTGCCAGTAGTACCTATGAGGGGCCGCCATATTATGGCTACACCTTC. Translation: CASSTYEGPPYYGYTF. Full variable domain (remainder filled in from reference TRBV19 and TRBJ1-2): DGGITQSPKYLFRKEGQNVTLSCEQNLNHDAMYWYRQDPGQGLRLIYYSQIVNDFQKGDIAEGYSVSREKKESFPLTVTSAQKNPTAFYLCASSTYEGPPYYGYTFGSGTRLTVV.

The gene calls are TRBV30 and TRBJ2-1, with D possibly being TRBD2 (6 bases). Germline V CDR1 and CDR2: GTSNPN, SVGIG (reference sequence). The CDR3 is made up of 14 amino acids. V lost 1 base to trimming and J lost 6 bases, with 13 bases between them. DNA of the CDR3: TGTGCCTGGAGTGGCGGGACTGGAGTCAATGAGCAGTTCTTC. Amino acids: CAWSGGTGVNEQFF.

The chain combines TRBV4-1 with TRBJ2-2; D is ambiguous. The V gene's germline CDR1 is MGHRA and CDR2 YSYEKL. The CDR3 has 12 residues. The V end lost 4 bases, the J end lost 4 bases, and 4 bases lay between the germline ends. The CDR3 is CASSPRTGELFF. In DNA, the CDR3 is TGCGCCAGCAGCCCCCGCACCGGGGAGCTGTTTTTT.

This chain connects TRBV25-1 to TRBJ2-5; 8 bases line up with TRBD2. The J call is in doubt because the DNA end fits TRBJ2-7 better. This CDR3 spans 14 amino acids. Germline loops: CDR1 MGHDK, CDR2 SYGVNS. CDR3 bases: TGTGCCAGCAGTGGGACGGGAGGGACCTACGAGCAGTACTTC. It encodes CASSGTGGTYEQYF.

V is TRBV27 and J is TRBJ1-1, with 8 bases aligning to TRBD1. Per germline, CDR1 MNHEY and CDR2 SMNVEV (reference sequence). The V and J ends lost 7 bases and 4 bases, in that order; junction bases with no gene match: 5. This CDR3 spans 13 amino acids. The CDR3 reads CASKTGGFTEAFF. CDR3 in DNA: TGTGCCAGCAAAACAGGGGGGTTCACTGAAGCTTTCTTT.

This sequence joins TRBV28 and TRBJ1-5; unclear D gene. Trimming left V 3 bases short and J 5 bases short, with 2 bases between. The CDR3 covers 11 residues. Germline V gene sequence: CDR1 MDHEN, CDR2 SYDVKM. The CDR3 DNA sequence: TGTGCCAGCAGTTTTCATCAGCCCCAGCATTTT. Translating it yields CASSFHQPQHF.

The chain couples TRBV2 to TRBJ2-7; D ambiguous. CDR1 is SNHLY and CDR2 is FYNNEI in the germline V gene. The CDR3 has 12 amino acids. Deletions cut 4 bases from V and 7 bases from J, with 11 bases between. CDR3 in DNA: TGTGCCAGCAGTGTTGCTTTAAGGGAGCAGTACTTC. Amino acids: CASSVALREQYF.

CDR3 amino acids: CASSFPLAGSTDTQYF. The CDR3 DNA follows: TGTGCCAGCAGCTTTCCGTTAGCGGGAAGCACAGATACGCAGTATTTT. The rearrangement uses TRBV11-2 and TRBJ2-3, with 8 bases that match TRBD2. With 3 bases clipped from V and 0 bases from J, the junction kept 5 bases outside the gene matches. CDR1 SGHAT and CDR2 FQNNGV come from the germline V gene. The CDR3 consists of 16 residues.

The chain joins TRBV7-2 to TRBJ2-7; TRBD2 matches 10 bases. Trimming cost V 5 bases and J 1 base; bases outside gene matches: 17. Germline CDR1 SGHTA, CDR2 FQGNSA. The CDR3 contains 19 residues. The CDR3 coding sequence is TGTGCCAGCAGCACCCGGACTAGCGGACCTAAGAGGGCGTCCTACGAGCAGTACTTC. It is translated as CASSTRTSGPKRASYEQYF.

The chain combines TRBV2 with TRBJ1-5; D ambiguous. CDR3 size: 15 residues. The germline CDR1 and CDR2 sequences are SNHLY and FYNNEI. Trimming cost V 2 bases and J 2 bases, with 10 bases left between them. CDR3 coding DNA: TGTGCCAGCAGTGAAAAAACCCGTGGCAATCAGCCCCAGCATTTT. It encodes CASSEKTRGNQPQHF.

The genes are TRBV5-1 and TRBJ2-7, with 10 bases lining up with TRBD2. V shed 6 bases and J 4 bases; nucleotides not matched to a gene: 16. Germline V gene sequence: CDR1 SGHRS, CDR2 YFSETQ. This CDR3 has 17 residues. CDR3 residues: CASTPGGAGGLQYEQYF. The CDR3 DNA sequence: TGCGCCAGCACCCCCGGGGGAGCGGGAGGGTTGCAGTACGAGCAGTACTTC.

The chain couples TRBV7-8 to TRBJ2-5; D tentatively fits TRBD1 or TRBD2 (5 bases each). The CDR3 has 14 residues. The V end lost 4 bases, the J end lost 6 bases, and 15 bases lay between the germline ends. The germline gives CDR1 SGHVS, CDR2 FQNEAQ. The CDR3 protein is CASSSSGTLKTQYF. As DNA, the CDR3 is TGTGCCAGCAGCTCCAGTGGGACGTTGAAGACCCAGTACTTC.

The genes are TRBV11-1 and TRBJ2-3; 13 nucleotides match TRBD2. This CDR3 has 17 residues. With 4 bases clipped from V and 3 bases from J, the junction kept 7 bases outside the gene matches. The germline V gene encodes CDR1 SGHAT and CDR2 FQDESV (reference sequence). CDR3 sequence reads: CASSSTSGRASTDTQYF. The CDR3 DNA reads as TGTGCCAGCAGCTCCACTAGCGGGAGGGCCTCTACAGATACGCAGTATTTT.

The chain combines TRBV28 with TRBJ1-2; 10 bases are a match to TRBD1. The CDR3 has 13 amino acids. Germline V lookup: CDR1 MDHEN, CDR2 SYDVKM. The ends lost 5 bases at V and 8 bases at J; junction bases unmatched: 5. The CDR3 coding sequence is TGTGCCAGCAGTCTTCGGACAGGGGGAGGCTACACCTTC. Translating it yields CASSLRTGGGYTF.

The chain is built from TRBV5-5 and TRBJ2-1; 9 bases match TRBD2. V lost 6 bases to trimming and J lost 9 bases; unmatched junction nucleotides: 10. This CDR3 contains 14 residues. CDR1 and CDR2 (germline): SGHKS, YYEKEE (reference sequence). In DNA, the CDR3 is TGTGCCAGCACCTGGGATAGCGGGAGCCCTGAGCAGTTCTTC. Encoded protein: CASTWDSGSPEQFF.

This clone was recorded only once. The chain carries TRBV11-2 and TRBJ2-7; D unresolved. The CDR3 is 14 residues long. The germline V and J ends were trimmed by 6 bases and 6 bases, with 18 bases remaining between them. Germline V gives CDR1 SGHAT, CDR2 FQNNGV. The CDR3 is CASSNIMSRFEQYF. In nucleotides, the CDR3 is TGTGCCAGCAGTAATATAATGAGTAGATTCGAGCAGTACTTC.

This clone was found once. The chain has TRBV19 and TRBJ2-4; D remains ambiguous. CDR1 and CDR2 from the germline V gene are LNHDA and SQIVND (reference sequence). There are 18 residues in the CDR3. With 0 bases removed from V and 0 bases from J, the gap between germline ends came to 15 bases. The CDR3 region is CASSIDLGEVLAKNIQYF. In nucleotides, the CDR3 is TGTGCCAGTAGTATAGATCTCGGCGAGGTACTAGCCAAAAACATTCAGTACTTC.

The chain recombines TRBV27 with TRBJ2-3; 7 bases match TRBD2. Germline values: CDR1 MNHEY, CDR2 SMNVEV (reference sequence). V was pared by 7 bases and J by 0 bases, with 10 bases of the junction left unmatched. This CDR3 is built from 16 residues. This chain's CDR3 is CASTPQAGSSTDTQYF. The CDR3 coding sequence is TGTGCCAGCACACCACAAGCGGGATCCAGCACAGATACGCAGTATTTT.

This chain links TRBV7-9 with TRBJ2-7, with D possibly matching TRBD1 (6 bases). V was shortened by 4 bases and J by 2 bases, with 9 bases between the two germline ends. Per germline, CDR1 SEHNR and CDR2 FQNEAQ (reference sequence). This CDR3 has 13 amino acids. As DNA, the CDR3 is TGTGCCAGCAGCTACCCAGGGGCCTACGAGCAGTACTTC. As protein: CASSYPGAYEQYF.

This chain joins TRBV9 and TRBJ2-1, with 10 bases fitting TRBD1. V dropped 4 bases and J dropped 5; count of bases not matched to a gene: 6. CDR1 is SGDLS, CDR2 YYNGEE, per germline. The CDR3 has 15 amino acids. The CDR3 spells CASSLPGTGDNEQFF. CDR3 bases: TGTGCCAGCAGCCTCCCCGGGACAGGGGACAATGAGCAGTTCTTC.

On this clone: The same CDR3 also results from other DNA sequences found in this sample. The V gene is TRBV28, the J gene TRBJ2-7; no definite D call. V lost 3 bases, J lost 6 bases, and 3 bases lay in between. The CDR3 contains 10 residues. Germline values: CDR1 MDHEN, CDR2 SYDVKM. The CDR3 bases are TGTGCCAGCAGTTTGGGCGAGCAGTACTTC. Translation gives CASSLGEQYF.

This rearrangement joins TRBV6-5 to TRBJ2-1, with D perhaps being TRBD1 or TRBD2 (5 bases each). Trimming cost V 0 bases and J 8 bases, with 11 bases left between them. Germline assignment: CDR1 MNHEY and CDR2 SVGAGI. The CDR3 totals 14 residues. The CDR3 reads CASSYSTAGDEQFF. CDR3 sequence (DNA): TGTGCCAGCAGTTACTCGACAGCCGGGGATGAGCAGTTCTTC.

The V call is TRBV7-9, the J call TRBJ2-5, with no clear D. With the DNA end fitting TRBJ2-7 better, the J assignment may be wrong. This CDR3 spans 11 amino acids. The germline V gene has CDR1 SEHNR and CDR2 FQNEAQ (reference sequence). This CDR3 is CASSSMSEQYF. The CDR3 coding sequence is TGTGCCAGCAGCTCAATGTCCGAGCAGTACTTC.

With regard to this clone: Other DNA sequences in this sample translate to the same CDR3. J is TRBJ2-7 and V is TRBV28, with D possibly being TRBD2 (5 bases). CDR3 length: 14 amino acids. The germline V gene encodes CDR1 MDHEN and CDR2 SYDVKM. V shed 1 base and J shed 0 bases, with 7 bases lying between them. Written as DNA, the CDR3 is TGTGCCAGCAGTTTATTGGCGGGCTCCTACGAGCAGTACTTC. This encodes CASSLLAGSYEQYF. Full variable domain (rest looked up from reference TRBV28 and TRBJ2-7): DVKVTQSSRYLVKRTGEKVFLECVQDMDHENMFWYRQDPGLGLRLIYFSYDVKMKEKGDIPEGYSVSREKKERFSLILESASTNQTSMYLCASSLLAGSYEQYFGPGTRLTVT.